The 24 T cell receptor beta chains in this list originate from one sample, sequenced in a study of cytomegalovirus exposure and HLA in healthy donors. The primer mix had 60 Vbeta and 13 Jbeta primers. Data came from immunoSEQ multiplex PCR; TCRdb stores just in-frame clones and leaves some out. The sample carries 150,000 or so clones, 60% to 80% recorded once. Sequencing input: PBMCs. These receptors were collected from a young man in good health and CMV-seropositive.

This chain links TRBV5-8 with TRBJ2-5, with 9 bases matching TRBD1. The CDR3 extends over 16 amino acids. From germline, CDR1 is SGHTS and CDR2 YDEGEE. V lost 4 bases to trimming and J lost 5 bases; unmatched junction nucleotides: 12. The CDR3 nucleotides are TGTGCCAGCAGCCCCGGGACAGGGAGACGGCAGGAGACCCAGTACTTC. Translation gives CASSPGTGRRQETQYF. The full variable domain, its missing parts supplied by reference TRBV5-8 and TRBJ2-5, is EAGVTQSPTHLIKTRGQQATLRCSPISGHTSVYWYQQALGLGLQFLLWYDEGEERNRGNFPPRFSGRQFPNYSSELNVNALELEDSALYLCASSPGTGRRQETQYFGPGTRLLVL.

Concerning this clone itself: The junction shows a germline mismatch at one end, possibly a read error. The genes are TRBV28 and TRBJ1-5; 7 bases align to TRBD1. Germline CDR1 MDHEN, CDR2 SYDVKM. CDR3 length: 12 residues. Here the CDR3 DNA reads TGTGCCAGCAGTTTATTAAGACAGGGCGGGACTTTT. This codes for CASSLLRQGGTF.

The chain employs TRBV5-1 and TRBJ1-5, with 9 bases aligning to TRBD1. Germline loops: CDR1 SGHRS, CDR2 YFSETQ. V dropped 0 bases and J dropped 6; count of bases not matched to a gene: 1. The CDR3 contains 14 residues. Here the CDR3 reads CASSLGTGVQPQHF. The DNA of the CDR3 is TGCGCCAGCAGCTTGGGGACAGGGGTTCAGCCCCAGCATTTT.

The V and J genes are TRBV2 and TRBJ1-4; D unresolved. The V end was cut by 10 bases, the J end by 0 bases, with 15 bases between. The CDR3 has 15 amino acids. Per germline, CDR1 SNHLY and CDR2 FYNNEI. The CDR3 DNA follows: TGTGCCACCACACGGGGATATGCAACTAATGAAAAACTGTTTTTT. Amino acid sequence: CATTRGYATNEKLFF.

V and J are TRBV19 and TRBJ2-7; D is unresolved. Looked up from germline, CDR1 is LNHDA and CDR2 is SQIVND (reference sequence). This CDR3 spans 11 amino acids. V was pared by 3 bases and J by 3 bases, with 3 bases between. As DNA, the CDR3 is TGTGCCAGTAGTATTCACTACGAGCAGTACTTC. As protein: CASSIHYEQYF.

The CDR3 region is CASSPGATNEKLFF. The CDR3 nucleotides are TGTGCCAGCAGCCCAGGGGCAACTAATGAAAAACTGTTTTTT. V usage is TRBV28 and J usage is TRBJ1-4; the D gene is possibly TRBD1 (6 bases). The V gene's germline CDR1 is MDHEN and CDR2 SYDVKM. The CDR3 has 14 residues. V gave up 6 bases and J gave up 0 bases, with 8 bases separating them. The full variable domain, its missing parts supplied by reference TRBV28 and TRBJ1-4, is DVKVTQSSRYLVKRTGEKVFLECVQDMDHENMFWYRQDPGLGLRLIYFSYDVKMKEKGDIPEGYSVSREKKERFSLILESASTNQTSMYLCASSPGATNEKLFFGSGTQLSVL.

The chain couples TRBV28 to TRBJ2-1, with TRBD2 identical over 10 bases. CDR3 size: 16 residues. The V gene's germline CDR1 is MDHEN and CDR2 SYDVKM. The V segment lost 4 bases and the J segment 8 bases; nucleotides outside the gene matches: 11. DNA of the CDR3: TGTGCCAGCAGTTCAAACAAAGCGGGAGGGATCGATGAGCAGTTCTTC. Translating it yields CASSSNKAGGIDEQFF.

V is TRBV28 and J is TRBJ1-5; D is possibly TRBD1 (6 bases). The length of the CDR3 is 17 residues. V gave up 2 bases and J gave up 1 base, with 15 bases separating them. Per the germline V gene, CDR1 is MDHEN and CDR2 is SYDVKM. The DNA for the CDR3 is TGTGCCAGCAGTTTAGGGGGCAGAGGACCCAGCAATCAGCCCCAGCATTTT. This sequence encodes CASSLGGRGPSNQPQHF.

The V and J genes are TRBV7-9 and TRBJ2-7; TRBD1 might be the D (6 bases). V dropped 5 bases and J dropped 0 bases, with 17 bases sitting between them. Germline V gives CDR1 SEHNR, CDR2 FQNEAQ (reference sequence). The CDR3 consists of 16 residues. CDR3 nucleotides: TGTGCCAGCAGCCCCTATCCCCAGGGGAGCTCCTACGAGCAGTACTTC. Encoded protein: CASSPYPQGSSYEQYF.

The gene calls are TRBV6-5 and TRBJ2-5, with 8 bases lining up with TRBD1. Trimming took 1 base from V and 4 from J; bases not matched to a gene: 2. The CDR3 is 14 amino acids. CDR1 and CDR2 (germline): MNHEY, SVGAGI. CDR3 sequence reads: CASSYFRGRETQYF. CDR3 DNA: TGTGCCAGCAGTTACTTCAGGGGGCGAGAGACCCAGTACTTC.

This clone was seen a few times. This chain connects TRBV19 to TRBJ2-7, with 8 bases that match TRBD2. Germline CDR1 and CDR2: LNHDA and SQIVND (reference sequence). This CDR3 has 15 residues. The trim removed 0 bases at V and 6 bases at J, leaving 7 bases unmatched. CDR3 protein: CASSIDLVSGSEQYF. In DNA form, the CDR3 reads TGTGCCAGTAGTATAGATCTGGTAAGCGGGAGCGAGCAGTACTTC.

CDR3 nucleotide sequence: TGTGCCAGCTCCCGGACTAGCGGGAGCTACGAGCAGTACTTC. Translating gives CASSRTSGSYEQYF. The V gene is TRBV18, the J gene TRBJ2-7, with 13 positions matching TRBD2. V lost 6 bases to trimming and J lost 3 bases; unmatched junction nucleotides: 2. The CDR3 contains 14 residues. Germline CDR1 and CDR2: KGHSH and LQKENI.

The chain recombines TRBV4-1 with TRBJ1-2; D is undetermined. With 10 bases removed from V and 6 bases from J, the gap between germline ends came to 6 bases. The CDR3 contains 9 residues. Germline V CDR1 and CDR2: MGHRA, YSYEKL. CDR3 sequence: CAMQDGYTF. The CDR3 DNA follows: TGCGCCATGCAGGATGGCTACACCTTC.

This chain joins TRBV7-9 and TRBJ2-7, with 11 positions matching TRBD2. This CDR3 contains 15 residues. Per the germline V gene, CDR1 is SEHNR and CDR2 is FQNEAQ (reference sequence). With 5 bases clipped from V and 6 bases from J, the junction kept 9 bases outside the gene matches. CDR3 bases: TGTGCCAGCAGCCGGATTAGCGGGAGGGAGGGCGAGCAGTACTTC. Translating gives CASSRISGREGEQYF.

The rearrangement links TRBV28 to TRBJ1-2; TRBD1 might be the D (6 bases). The CDR3 is made up of 17 amino acids. Trimming removed 4 bases from V and 8 bases from J, with 26 bases in between. The V gene's germline CDR1 is MDHEN and CDR2 SYDVKM. The CDR3 reads CASSSPGLRRGTGGYTF. Written as DNA, the CDR3 is TGTGCCAGCAGTTCCCCCGGGCTGCGCAGGGGTACGGGAGGCTACACCTTC.

V gene TRBV7-2 combines with J gene TRBJ2-7; tentative D call: TRBD2 (6 bases). The germline V gene has CDR1 SGHTA and CDR2 FQGNSA. V was clipped by 5 bases and J by 2 bases, with 16 bases between them. The length of the CDR3 is 15 residues. The DNA of the CDR3 is TGTGCCAGCAGCAAAGGGAACGGGGGTGCCTACGAGCAGTACTTC. Protein product: CASSKGNGGAYEQYF.

This chain joins TRBV20-1 and TRBJ2-1; no definite D call. The V end was cut by 6 bases, the J end by 9 bases, with 12 bases between. Germline assignment: CDR1 DFQATT and CDR2 SNEGSKA (reference sequence). The CDR3 has 11 residues. The CDR3 protein is CSATILLEQFF. In nucleotides, the CDR3 is TGCAGTGCCACCATCCTACTTGAGCAGTTCTTC.

This clone appeared a single time. The V and J genes are TRBV2 and TRBJ2-7, with a weak D call TRBD2 (5 bases). Trimming cost V 6 bases and J 2 bases, with 14 bases left between them. There are 14 residues in the CDR3. Germline V CDR1 and CDR2: SNHLY, FYNNEI. This CDR3 is CASRDNSGTYEQYF. The CDR3 DNA follows: TGTGCCAGCAGAGATAACTCCGGGACCTACGAGCAGTACTTC.

V is TRBV11-3 and J is TRBJ2-1; D is unresolved. The germline V gene has CDR1 SGHNT and CDR2 YENEEA. The CDR3 contains 14 residues. Trimming took 3 bases from V and 7 from J, leaving 13 bases between them. The CDR3 region is CASSFGGQTNEQFF. The CDR3 DNA follows: TGTGCCAGCAGCTTCGGCGGCCAGACGAATGAGCAGTTCTTC.

The V gene is TRBV28, the J gene TRBJ2-7; a weak D match, TRBD1 (5 bases). V lost 3 bases to trimming and J lost 6 bases, with 15 bases between them. This CDR3 comprises 14 residues. The germline V gene has CDR1 MDHEN and CDR2 SYDVKM. In nucleotides, the CDR3 is TGTGCCAGCAGTTTTTCTGCGCCTAGGGGCGAGCAGTACTTC. This codes for CASSFSAPRGEQYF.

The chain recombines TRBV11-3 with TRBJ1-1, with D uncertain. The CDR3 has 13 residues. Trimming shortened V by 3 bases and J by 6 bases, and 11 bases separated the two germline ends. Germline CDR1 and CDR2: SGHNT and YENEEA. In nucleotides, the CDR3 is TGTGCCAGCAGCTTTTTAGCGGGTTCTGAAGCTTTCTTT. Residues: CASSFLAGSEAFF.

A few counts support this clone. The rearrangement links TRBV4-1 to TRBJ2-3, with 9 bases that match TRBD2. V trimming: 5 bases; J trimming: 4 bases; junction bases outside the gene matches: 13. Germline V CDR1 and CDR2: MGHRA, YSYEKL. The CDR3 is 17 amino acids. Here the CDR3 reads CASSTQGAGGPADTQYF. The DNA of the CDR3 is TGCGCCAGCAGCACCCAAGGGGCGGGAGGGCCGGCAGATACGCAGTATTTT.

This clone was seen only a few times. The chain uses TRBV19 and TRBJ1-2; unclear D gene. Germline CDR1 LNHDA, CDR2 SQIVND (reference sequence). CDR3 length: 15 amino acids. Between the trimmed V and J ends, which lost 0 bases and 4 bases, there was a span of 12 bases. In nucleotides, the CDR3 is TGTGCCAGTAGTATAGATCGCGGCACGGGCTATGGCTACACCTTC. This codes for CASSIDRGTGYGYTF.

Only one count was recorded for this clone. In DNA form, the CDR3 reads TGTGCCAGCAGGAGGGGACTAGCGGGAGATACCGAGCAGTACTTC. Translation gives CASRRGLAGDTEQYF. This chain joins TRBV27 and TRBJ2-7; 14 nucleotides match TRBD2. This CDR3 comprises 15 residues. Losses at the gene ends were 6 bases for V and 6 bases for J; bases not matched to a gene: 7. Germline lookup yields CDR1 MNHEY and CDR2 SMNVEV (reference sequence).